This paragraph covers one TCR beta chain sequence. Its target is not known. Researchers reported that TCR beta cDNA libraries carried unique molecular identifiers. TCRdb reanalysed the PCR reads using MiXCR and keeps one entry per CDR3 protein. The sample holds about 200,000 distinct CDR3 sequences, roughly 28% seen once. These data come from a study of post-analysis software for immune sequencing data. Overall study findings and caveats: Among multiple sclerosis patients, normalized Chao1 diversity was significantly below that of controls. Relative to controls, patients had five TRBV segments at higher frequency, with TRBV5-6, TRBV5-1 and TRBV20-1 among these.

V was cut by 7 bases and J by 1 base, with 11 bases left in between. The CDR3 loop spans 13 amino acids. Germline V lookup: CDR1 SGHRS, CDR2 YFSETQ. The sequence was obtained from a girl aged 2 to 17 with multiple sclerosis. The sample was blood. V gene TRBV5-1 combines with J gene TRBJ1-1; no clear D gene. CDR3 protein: CASGREPNTEAFF. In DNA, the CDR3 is TGCGCCAGCGGGAGGGAGCCGAACACTGAAGCTTTCTTT.